This TCR beta chain was observed in a study of T cells in tuberculosis. Study-wide points: GMM-specific TCRs were nearer to active tuberculosis alpha repertoires, suggesting expansion. Active tuberculosis patients had shorter CDR3-alpha; the beta difference was nonsignificant.

With 1 base clipped from V and 4 bases from J, the junction kept 10 bases outside the gene matches. Germline V CDR1 and CDR2: GTSNPN, SVGIG (reference sequence). The CDR3 length is 16 residues. Profiled with immunoSEQ multiplex PCR; TCRdb holds only in-frame clones, not every one. The sample contains approximately 28,000 clones, just over 90% of which appear only once. Comment on this clone: The antigen remains undetermined.

Tuberculin skin test and IGRA determined adolescents' latent tuberculosis status at entry. This clonotype was obtained from a donor aged 5 to 30 with latent tuberculosis or without tuberculosis infection. The chain couples TRBV30 to TRBJ1-1, with 9 bases aligning to TRBD1. The specimen sequenced was PBMCs. The CDR3 spells CAWSAEKGQGPTEAFF. CDR3 sequence (DNA): TGTGCCTGGAGTGCCGAGAAGGGACAGGGACCCACTGAAGCTTTCTTT.